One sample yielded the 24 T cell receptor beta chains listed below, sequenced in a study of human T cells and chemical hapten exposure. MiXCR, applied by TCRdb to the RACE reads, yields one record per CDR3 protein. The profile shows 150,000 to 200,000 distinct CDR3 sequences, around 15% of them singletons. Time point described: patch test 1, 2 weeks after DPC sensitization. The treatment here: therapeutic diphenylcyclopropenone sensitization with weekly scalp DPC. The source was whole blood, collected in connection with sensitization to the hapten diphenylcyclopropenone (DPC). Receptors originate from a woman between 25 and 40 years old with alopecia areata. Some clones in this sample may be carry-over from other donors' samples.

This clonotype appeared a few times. CDR3: CASSYSRETQYF. DNA for the CDR3: TGTGCCAGCAGTTACTCGAGAGAGACCCAGTACTTC. The J gene is TRBJ2-5, the V gene TRBV6-6, with D uncertain. The CDR3 is made up of 12 amino acids. The V gene's germline CDR1 is MNHNY and CDR2 SVGAGI (reference sequence). V was pared by 0 bases and J by 4 bases, with 3 bases between.

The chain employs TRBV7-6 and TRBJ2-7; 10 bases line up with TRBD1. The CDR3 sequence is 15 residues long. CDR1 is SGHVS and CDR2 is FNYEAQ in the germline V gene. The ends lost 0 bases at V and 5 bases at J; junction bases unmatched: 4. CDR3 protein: CASSLAGTGANEQYF. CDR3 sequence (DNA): TGTGCCAGCAGCTTAGCAGGGACAGGGGCGAACGAGCAGTACTTC. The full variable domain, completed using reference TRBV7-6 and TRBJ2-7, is GAGVSQSPRYKVTKRGQDVALRCDPISGHVSLYWYRQALGQGPEFLTYFNYEAQQDKSGLPNDRFSAERPEGSISTLTIQRTEQRDSAMYRCASSLAGTGANEQYFGPGTRLTVT.

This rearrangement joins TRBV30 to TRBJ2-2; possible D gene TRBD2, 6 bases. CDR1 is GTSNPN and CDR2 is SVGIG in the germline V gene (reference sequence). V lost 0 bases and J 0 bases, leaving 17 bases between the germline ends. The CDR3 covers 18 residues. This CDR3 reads CAWSVLAPEISNTGELFF. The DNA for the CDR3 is TGTGCCTGGAGTGTACTAGCCCCTGAAATTTCGAACACCGGGGAGCTGTTTTTT.

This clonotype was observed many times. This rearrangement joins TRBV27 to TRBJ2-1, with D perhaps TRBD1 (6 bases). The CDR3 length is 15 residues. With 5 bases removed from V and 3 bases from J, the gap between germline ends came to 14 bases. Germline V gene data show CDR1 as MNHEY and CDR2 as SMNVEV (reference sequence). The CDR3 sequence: CASSHRTDYYNEQFF. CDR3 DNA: TGTGCCAGCAGTCACCGGACAGACTACTACAATGAGCAGTTCTTC.

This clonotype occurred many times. The CDR3 sequence is CASSQERFEDTQYF. The CDR3, as DNA: TGCGCCAGCAGCCAAGAAAGATTTGAAGATACGCAGTATTTT. The V call is TRBV4-3, the J call TRBJ2-3; no reliable D call. V was clipped by 0 bases and J by 5 bases, with 9 bases between them. The CDR3 contains 14 residues. Germline V CDR1 and CDR2: LGHNA, YSLEER.

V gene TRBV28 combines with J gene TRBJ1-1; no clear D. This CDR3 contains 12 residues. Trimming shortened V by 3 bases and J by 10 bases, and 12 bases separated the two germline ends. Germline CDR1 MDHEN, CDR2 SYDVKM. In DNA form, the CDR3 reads TGTGCCAGCAGTTTGGCCGGGGTGGGAGCTTTCTTT. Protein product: CASSLAGVGAFF.

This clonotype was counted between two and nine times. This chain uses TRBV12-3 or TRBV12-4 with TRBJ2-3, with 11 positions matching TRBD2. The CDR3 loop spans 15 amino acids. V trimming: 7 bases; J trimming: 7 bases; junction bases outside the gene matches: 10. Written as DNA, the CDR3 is TGTGCCAGCACCACTAGCGGGAGTTCAGGAAATACGCAGTATTTT. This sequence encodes CASTTSGSSGNTQYF.

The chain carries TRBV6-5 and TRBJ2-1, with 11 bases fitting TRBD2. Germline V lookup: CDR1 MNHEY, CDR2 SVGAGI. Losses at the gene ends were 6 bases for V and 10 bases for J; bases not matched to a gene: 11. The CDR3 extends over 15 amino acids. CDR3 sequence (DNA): TGTGCCAGCAGCCCCCAGGGCCTAGCGGGAGGCGAGCAGTTCTTC. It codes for CASSPQGLAGGEQFF.

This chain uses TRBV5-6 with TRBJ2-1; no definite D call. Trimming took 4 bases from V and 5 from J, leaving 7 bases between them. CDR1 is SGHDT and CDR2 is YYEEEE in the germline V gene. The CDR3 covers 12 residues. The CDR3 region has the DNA TGTGCCAGCAGCATGACTGACAATGAGCAGTTCTTC. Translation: CASSMTDNEQFF.

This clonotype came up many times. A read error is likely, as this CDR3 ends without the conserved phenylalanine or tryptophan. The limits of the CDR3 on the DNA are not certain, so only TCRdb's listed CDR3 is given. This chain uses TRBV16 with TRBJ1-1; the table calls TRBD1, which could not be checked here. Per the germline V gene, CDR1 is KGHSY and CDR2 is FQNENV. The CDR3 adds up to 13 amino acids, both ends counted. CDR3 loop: CASSQSPDRVPSV.

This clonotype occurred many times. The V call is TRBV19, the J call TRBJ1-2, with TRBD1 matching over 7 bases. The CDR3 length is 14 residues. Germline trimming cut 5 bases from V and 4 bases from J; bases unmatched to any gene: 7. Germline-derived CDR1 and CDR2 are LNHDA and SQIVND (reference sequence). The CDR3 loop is CASSPGTALYGYTF. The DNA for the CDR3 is TGTGCCAGTAGTCCCGGGACAGCACTCTATGGCTACACCTTC. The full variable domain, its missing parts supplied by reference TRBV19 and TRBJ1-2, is DGGITQSPKYLFRKEGQNVTLSCEQNLNHDAMYWYRQDPGQGLRLIYYSQIVNDFQKGDIAEGYSVSREKKESFPLTVTSAQKNPTAFYLCASSPGTALYGYTFGSGTRLTVV.

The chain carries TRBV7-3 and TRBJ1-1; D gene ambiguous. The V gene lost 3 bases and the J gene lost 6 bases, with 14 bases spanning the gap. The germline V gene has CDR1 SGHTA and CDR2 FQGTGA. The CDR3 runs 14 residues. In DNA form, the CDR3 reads TGTGCCAGCAGCTTGGCGGGTAGGTCGCCTGAAGCTTTCTTT. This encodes CASSLAGRSPEAFF.

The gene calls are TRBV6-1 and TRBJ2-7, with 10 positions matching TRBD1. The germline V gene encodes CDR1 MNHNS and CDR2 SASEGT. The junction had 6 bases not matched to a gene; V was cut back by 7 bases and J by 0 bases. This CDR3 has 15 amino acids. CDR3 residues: CASTLGQGSSYEQYF. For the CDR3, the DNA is TGTGCCAGCACATTGGGACAGGGGAGCTCCTACGAGCAGTACTTC.

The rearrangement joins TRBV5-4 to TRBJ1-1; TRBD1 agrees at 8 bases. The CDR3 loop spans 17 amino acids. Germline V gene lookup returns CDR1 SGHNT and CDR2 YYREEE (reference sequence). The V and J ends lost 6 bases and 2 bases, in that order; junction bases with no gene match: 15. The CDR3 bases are TGTGCCAGCACCCGGGACAGGTGGACAACCGGTAACACTGAAGCTTTCTTT. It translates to CASTRDRWTTGNTEAFF. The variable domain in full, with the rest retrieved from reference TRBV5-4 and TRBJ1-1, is ETGVTQSPTHLIKTRGQQVTLRCSSQSGHNTVSWYQQALGQGPQFIFQYYREEENGRGNFPPRFSGLQFPNYSSELNVNALELDDSALYLCASTRDRWTTGNTEAFFGQGTRLTVV.

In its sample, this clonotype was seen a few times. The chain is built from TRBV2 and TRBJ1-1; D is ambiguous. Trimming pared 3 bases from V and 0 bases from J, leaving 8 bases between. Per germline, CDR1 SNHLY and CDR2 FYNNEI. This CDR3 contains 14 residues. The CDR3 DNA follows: TGTGCCAGCAGTGATACAGTAATGAACACTGAAGCTTTCTTT. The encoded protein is CASSDTVMNTEAFF.

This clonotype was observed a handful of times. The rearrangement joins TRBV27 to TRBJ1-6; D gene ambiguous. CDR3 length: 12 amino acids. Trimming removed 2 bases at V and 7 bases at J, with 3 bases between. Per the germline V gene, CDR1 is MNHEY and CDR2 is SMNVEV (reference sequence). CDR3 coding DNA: TGTGCCAGCAGTTTAAGGAATTCACCCCTCCACTTT. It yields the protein CASSLRNSPLHF.

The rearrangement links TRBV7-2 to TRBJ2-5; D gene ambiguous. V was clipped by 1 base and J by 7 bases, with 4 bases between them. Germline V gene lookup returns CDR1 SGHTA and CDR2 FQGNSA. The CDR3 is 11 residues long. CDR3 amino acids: CASSLVRTQYF. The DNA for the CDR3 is TGTGCCAGCAGCTTAGTGAGGACCCAGTACTTC. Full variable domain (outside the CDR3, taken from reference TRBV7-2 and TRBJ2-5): GAGVSQSPSNKVTEKGKDVELRCDPISGHTALYWYRQSLGQGLEFLIYFQGNSAPDKSGLPSDRFSAERTGGSVSTLTIQRTQQEDSAVYLCASSLVRTQYFGPGTRLLVL.

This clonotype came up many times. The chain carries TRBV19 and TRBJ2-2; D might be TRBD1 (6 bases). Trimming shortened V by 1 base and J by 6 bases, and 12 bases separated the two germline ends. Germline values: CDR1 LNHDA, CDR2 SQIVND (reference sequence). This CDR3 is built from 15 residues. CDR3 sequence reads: CASSIGTGPAGELFF. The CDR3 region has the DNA TGTGCCAGTAGTATAGGCACAGGGCCAGCCGGGGAGCTGTTTTTT. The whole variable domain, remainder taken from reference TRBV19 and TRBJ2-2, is DGGITQSPKYLFRKEGQNVTLSCEQNLNHDAMYWYRQDPGQGLRLIYYSQIVNDFQKGDIAEGYSVSREKKESFPLTVTSAQKNPTAFYLCASSIGTGPAGELFFGEGSRLTVL.

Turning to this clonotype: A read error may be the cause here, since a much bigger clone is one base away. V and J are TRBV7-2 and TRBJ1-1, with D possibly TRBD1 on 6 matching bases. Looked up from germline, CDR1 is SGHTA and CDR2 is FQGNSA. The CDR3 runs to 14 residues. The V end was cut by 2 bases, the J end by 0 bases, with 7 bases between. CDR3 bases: TGTGCCAGCAGCTTACAGGGGCTGAACACTGAAGCTTTCTTT. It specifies CASSLQGLNTEAFF.

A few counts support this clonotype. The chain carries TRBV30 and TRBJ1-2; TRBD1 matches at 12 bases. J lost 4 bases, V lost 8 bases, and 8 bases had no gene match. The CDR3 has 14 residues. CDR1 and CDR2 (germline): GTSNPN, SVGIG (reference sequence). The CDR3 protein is CARLGQGAGYGYTF. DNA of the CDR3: TGTGCCCGGCTGGGACAGGGGGCAGGCTATGGCTACACCTTC. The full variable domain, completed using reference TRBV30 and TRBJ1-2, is SQTIHQWPATLVQPVGSPLSLECTVEGTSNPNLYWYRQAAGRGLQLLFYSVGIGQISSEVPQNLSASRPQDRQFILSSKKLLLSDSGFYLCARLGQGAGYGYTFGSGTRLTVV.

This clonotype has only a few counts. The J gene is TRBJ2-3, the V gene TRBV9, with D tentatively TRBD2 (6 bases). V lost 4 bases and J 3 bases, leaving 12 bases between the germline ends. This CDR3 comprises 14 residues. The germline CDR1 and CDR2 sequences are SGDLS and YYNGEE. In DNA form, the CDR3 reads TGTGCCAGCAGCACAAGGGACTCTACAGATACGCAGTATTTT. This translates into CASSTRDSTDTQYF.

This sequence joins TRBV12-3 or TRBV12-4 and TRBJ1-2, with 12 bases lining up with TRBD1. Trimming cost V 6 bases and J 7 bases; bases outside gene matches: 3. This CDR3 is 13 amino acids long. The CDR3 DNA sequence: TGTGCCAGCAGCACGGGACAGGGGGCTGGCTACACCTTC. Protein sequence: CASSTGQGAGYTF.

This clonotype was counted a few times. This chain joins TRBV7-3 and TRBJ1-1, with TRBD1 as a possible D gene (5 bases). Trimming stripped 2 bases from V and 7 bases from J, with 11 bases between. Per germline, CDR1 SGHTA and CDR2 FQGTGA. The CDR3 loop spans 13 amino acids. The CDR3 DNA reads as TGTGCCAGCAGCTTAGATTTGGGGGATGAAGCTTTCTTT. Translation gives CASSLDLGDEAFF. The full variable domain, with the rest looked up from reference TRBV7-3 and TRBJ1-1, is GAGVSQTPSNKVTEKGKYVELRCDPISGHTALYWYRQSLGQGPEFLIYFQGTGAADDSGLPNDRFFAVRPEGSVSTLKIQRTERGDSAVYLCASSLDLGDEAFFGQGTRLTVV.

CDR3 sequence (DNA): TGTGCCAGCAGCCAACGCACGGGGCCAAATTCACCCCTCCACTTT. It codes for CASSQRTGPNSPLHF. V and J are TRBV3-1 and TRBJ1-6, with a possible D match to TRBD1 (5 bases). The CDR3 loop spans 15 amino acids. Germline CDR1 reads LGHDT; CDR2 reads YNNKEL (reference sequence). The ends were cut back, 2 bases at V and 7 bases at J, with 12 bases in the middle.